This T cell receptor beta chain emerged from a study of blood T cell repertoires in COVID-19. Study at large: The study drew acute and convalescent COVID-19 samples from the United States, Italy and Spain.

This CDR3 has 16 residues. V trimming: 4 bases; J trimming: 3 bases; junction bases outside the gene matches: 10. Germline CDR1 reads MGHRA; CDR2 reads YSYEKL. Assay used: immunoSEQ multiplex PCR; TCRdb lists only in-frame clones, some missing. The sample holds 100,000 to 150,000 clones, 65% to 85% seen once. This receptor was obtained from a man aged 80 or over with active or convalescent COVID-19. Specimen: peripheral blood. This sequence joins TRBV4-1 and TRBJ2-3; 7 bases are a match to TRBD2. CDR3 loop: CASSPGTGGPTDTQYF. The CDR3 DNA sequence: TGCGCCAGCAGCCCCGGAACGGGGGGTCCTACAGATACGCAGTATTTT.